This TCR beta chain was identified in a study of shared clonotypes between healthy human individuals. Study overall: Per donor, three plates held CD4 naive cells, three held CD4 memory, two held CD8 naive and one held CD8 memory. Study-wide results and limits: Clonotype sharing among the donors was expected to vary with sequencing depth.

CD4+ cells underwent separation, giving CD45RA+ naive and CD45RA-negative memory subsets. Germline V gene lookup returns CDR1 KGHSH and CDR2 LQKENI. The length of the CDR3 is 15 residues. Deep was the level used in running the assay. This table comes from immunoSEQ multiplex PCR, and its TCRdb copy is limited to in-frame clones, with some not included. The table includes more than 500,000 clones, 95% to 97% detected once. Turning to this clone: Its antigen is undetermined.

Material for sequencing was naive CD4+ T cells sorted from blood. This sample's subset: CD45RA+ positively selected. The rearrangement joins TRBV18 to TRBJ2-5; 8 bases fit TRBD1. With the DNA end fitting TRBJ2-7 better, the J assignment may be wrong. The clonotype originates from a woman in her twenties or thirties in good health. The CDR3 protein is CASSPGDRGTYEQYF. The CDR3 DNA reads TGTGCCAGCTCACCAGGAGACAGGGGAACCTACGAGCAGTACTTC.